A single sample is the source of the 18 T cell receptor beta chains below, sequenced in a study of cytomegalovirus exposure and HLA in healthy donors (dated by TCRdb to the late 2010s). Library generation was performed with the immunoSEQ multiplex PCR assay. For the multiplex PCR, a mixture combining 60 forward primers for TCR Vbeta segments and 13 reverse primers for TCR Jbeta segments was used. The table was pulled from immuneACCESS by TCRdb, which kept in-frame rearrangements only. Such tables lose some clones; where checked, under half of the loss comes from unresolved V genes, and the rest has no known cause. The sample includes approximately 69,000 clones, with about 72% observed a single time. Less than 25% of the sample is taken by the ten largest. Specimen: PBMCs. These receptors were taken from a man aged 40-49 years in good health and CMV-seropositive.

The V gene is TRBV7-2, the J gene TRBJ2-5; 10 nucleotides agree with TRBD2. The CDR3 sequence is 15 residues long. The ends lost 5 bases at V and 5 bases at J; junction bases unmatched: 8. Germline lookup yields CDR1 SGHTA and CDR2 FQGNSA. The CDR3 DNA reads as TGTGCCAGCAGCCGGACTAGCGGAAACGGGGAGACCCAGTACTTC. Translating gives CASSRTSGNGETQYF.

The J gene is TRBJ2-2, the V gene TRBV9, with D maybe TRBD1 (6 bases). Germline loops: CDR1 SGDLS, CDR2 YYNGEE. This CDR3 is built from 15 residues. The V end was cut by 4 bases, the J end by 5 bases, with 15 bases between. The CDR3 sequence is CASSSARGGTGELFF. The CDR3 nucleotides are TGTGCCAGCAGCTCGGCCAGGGGTGGAACCGGGGAGCTGTTTTTT.

The chain combines TRBV9 with TRBJ1-2; TRBD1 matches 7 bases. There are 16 residues in the CDR3. The junction had 14 bases not matched to a gene; V was cut back by 3 bases and J by 6 bases. CDR1 and CDR2 from the germline V gene are SGDLS and YYNGEE. CDR3 loop: CASSGTGTVGLDGYTF. The CDR3 DNA reads TGTGCCAGCAGCGGCACCGGGACAGTTGGTTTAGATGGCTACACCTTC.

A single count supports this clone. This sequence joins TRBV5-4 and TRBJ1-2; TRBD1 aligns across 8 bases. CDR1 is SGHNT and CDR2 is YYREEE in the germline V gene (reference sequence). Losses at the gene ends were 0 bases for V and 5 bases for J; bases not matched to a gene: 9. The CDR3 totals 16 residues. The CDR3 nucleotides are TGTGCCAGCAGCTTGGAAAGTGTCAGGGGGCCTTATGGCTACACCTTC. This translates into CASSLESVRGPYGYTF.

This chain joins TRBV28 and TRBJ1-2; TRBD1 matches 8 bases. The CDR3 contains 14 residues. V lost 3 bases, J lost 4 bases, and 4 bases stayed unmatched. In germline, CDR1 is MDHEN, CDR2 SYDVKM. In nucleotides, the CDR3 is TGTGCCAGCAGTTTCCAGGGGGCCGGCTATGGCTACACCTTC. Translated, it gives CASSFQGAGYGYTF.

The chain employs TRBV7-9 and TRBJ1-4, with TRBD1 identical over 10 bases. From germline, CDR1 is SEHNR and CDR2 FQNEAQ (reference sequence). V lost 5 bases to trimming and J lost 8 bases; unmatched junction nucleotides: 8. The CDR3 sequence is 15 residues long. In DNA form, the CDR3 reads TGTGCCAGCAGCGCCTGGGACAGGGGATCGGAAAAACTGTTTTTT. Translating it yields CASSAWDRGSEKLFF.

This chain joins TRBV7-2 and TRBJ2-1; maybe TRBD1 (5 bases). V gave up 1 base and J gave up 5 bases, with 9 bases separating them. The CDR3 extends over 14 amino acids. Germline loops: CDR1 SGHTA, CDR2 FQGNSA. CDR3 DNA sequence: TGTGCCAGCAGCTTAGGCCGACAGAACAATGAGCAGTTCTTC. Amino acids: CASSLGRQNNEQFF.

CDR3 bases: TGTGCCAGCAGCCTCCTGGACAGGGGGATTTACAATGAGCAGTTCTTC. Its protein is CASSLLDRGIYNEQFF. This chain links TRBV13 with TRBJ2-1; 10 bases match TRBD1. CDR3 length: 16 residues. V trimming: 5 bases; J trimming: 4 bases; junction bases outside the gene matches: 8. The V gene's germline CDR1 is PRHDT and CDR2 FYEKMQ (reference sequence).

The genes are TRBV5-6 and TRBJ2-7, with 9 positions matching TRBD1. Losses at the gene ends were 2 bases for V and 3 bases for J; bases not matched to a gene: 3. Germline lookup yields CDR1 SGHDT and CDR2 YYEEEE. The CDR3 consists of 14 residues. CDR3 coding DNA: TGTGCCAGCAGCTTAACAGGGGGCTTCTACGAGCAGTACTTC. Translated, it gives CASSLTGGFYEQYF.

The chain carries TRBV13 and TRBJ2-1, with 13 bases lining up with TRBD2. V gave up 10 bases and J gave up 4 bases; unmatched junction bases: 7. This CDR3 comprises 15 residues. Looked up from germline, CDR1 is PRHDT and CDR2 is FYEKMQ (reference sequence). In DNA form, the CDR3 reads TGTGCCACTTCACTAGCGGGGGGGCTATACAATGAGCAGTTCTTC. Its translation: CATSLAGGLYNEQFF.

This chain connects TRBV19 to TRBJ1-2; no clear D gene. From germline, CDR1 is LNHDA and CDR2 SQIVND (reference sequence). The CDR3 runs 13 residues. V lost 3 bases and J lost 4, with 9 bases in between. CDR3 residues: CASSILAGYGYTF. As DNA, the CDR3 is TGTGCCAGTAGTATTTTGGCGGGCTATGGCTACACCTTC.

As for this clone: Other DNA sequences in this sample translate to the same CDR3. J is TRBJ1-5 and V is TRBV11-2, with D perhaps TRBD1 (6 bases). The V gene lost 5 bases and the J gene lost 3 bases, with 11 bases spanning the gap. This CDR3 comprises 14 residues. Germline CDR1 SGHAT, CDR2 FQNNGV. The CDR3 protein is CASSQGHANQPQHF. CDR3 DNA sequence: TGTGCCAGCAGCCAGGGACACGCCAATCAGCCCCAGCATTTT.

This sequence joins TRBV10-2 and TRBJ2-7; perhaps TRBD2 as D (6 bases). Germline values: CDR1 WSHSY, CDR2 SAAADI. The CDR3 covers 15 residues. Trimming cost V 3 bases and J 3 bases, with 15 bases left between them. CDR3 protein: CASSDRGRSSYEQYF. The CDR3 region has the DNA TGCGCCAGCAGTGATCGGGGGAGGAGTAGCTACGAGCAGTACTTC.

The gene calls are TRBV30 and TRBJ2-3; 9 nucleotides match TRBD1. V shed 1 base and J 4 bases; nucleotides not matched to a gene: 6. The length of the CDR3 is 15 residues. Per germline, CDR1 GTSNPN and CDR2 SVGIG (reference sequence). CDR3 amino acids: CAWSAPGQGSDTQYF. The CDR3 DNA reads as TGTGCCTGGAGTGCTCCGGGACAGGGTTCAGATACGCAGTATTTT.

The chain links TRBV28 to TRBJ2-1; D might be TRBD2 (5 bases). Between the trimmed V and J ends, which lost 6 bases and 6 bases, there was a span of 9 bases. The CDR3 is 12 amino acids. Germline V gene data show CDR1 as MDHEN and CDR2 as SYDVKM. CDR3 protein: CASRSLANEQFF. The CDR3 nucleotides are TGTGCCAGCAGATCCCTAGCCAATGAGCAGTTCTTC.

V gene TRBV10-3 combines with J gene TRBJ2-5; D might be TRBD1 (8 bases). Germline values: CDR1 ENHRY, CDR2 SYGVKD. This CDR3 has 14 residues. V was pared by 6 bases and J by 3 bases, with 14 bases between. CDR3 nucleotide sequence: TGTGCCATCAGGACAGGGGAGGGGGAAGAGACCCAGTACTTC. It translates to CAIRTGEGEETQYF.

This chain connects TRBV15 to TRBJ1-1; perhaps TRBD1 as D (6 bases). The CDR3 consists of 13 residues. Germline V lookup: CDR1 LNHNV, CDR2 YYDKDF (reference sequence). V lost 0 bases, J lost 9 bases, and 11 bases lay in between. CDR3 sequence reads: CATSRDSDRKAFF. The CDR3 DNA is TGTGCCACCAGCAGAGATAGCGACAGGAAAGCTTTCTTT.

The chain has TRBV19 and TRBJ2-3; 10 bases match TRBD2. Germline V CDR1 and CDR2: LNHDA, SQIVND (reference sequence). The CDR3 sequence is 15 residues long. The trim removed 5 bases at V and 6 bases at J, leaving 8 bases unmatched. CDR3 residues: CASSPYSGGPDTQYF. For the CDR3, the DNA is TGTGCCAGTAGTCCCTATAGCGGGGGGCCCGATACGCAGTATTTT.